The T cell receptor beta chain described here comes from a study of high-grade serous ovarian cancer treatment subgroups. For the study at large: Samples averaged roughly 14,000 reads and around 7,000 unique TCR beta rearrangements.

For this clone: Antigen: not known.

Study conclusions and caveats: Tumors within one patient showed repertoire similarity of about 0.095 to 0.79.

Germline V gene sequence: CDR1 SGHAT, CDR2 FQNNGV. There are 15 residues in the CDR3. The V gene end was trimmed by 0 bases and the J gene end by 4 bases; junction bases not matched to a gene: 5. Tumor samples were taken before definitive surgery or chemotherapy. TCRdb keeps only in-frame clones here, not all; method: immunoSEQ multiplex PCR. The sample holds 1,500 to 2,000 clones, around three quarters seen once. This chain joins TRBV11-2 and TRBJ1-1, with TRBD1 identical over 7 bases. The sequencing input was tumor tissue. This TCR derives from a human donor with high-grade serous ovarian cancer. CDR3 sequence (DNA): TGTGCCAGCAGCTTAGATCTGACAGGGAGCACTGAAGCTTTCTTT. Translation gives CASSLDLTGSTEAFF.